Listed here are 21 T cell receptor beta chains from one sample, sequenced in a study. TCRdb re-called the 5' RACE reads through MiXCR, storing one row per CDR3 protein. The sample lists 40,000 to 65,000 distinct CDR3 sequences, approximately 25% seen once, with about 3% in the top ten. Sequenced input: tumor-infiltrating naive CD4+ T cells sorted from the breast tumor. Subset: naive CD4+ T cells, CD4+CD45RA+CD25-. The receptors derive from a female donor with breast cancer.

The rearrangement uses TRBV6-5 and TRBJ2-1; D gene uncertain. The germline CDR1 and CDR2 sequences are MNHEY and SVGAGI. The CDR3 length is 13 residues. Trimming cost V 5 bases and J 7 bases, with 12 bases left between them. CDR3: CASSQPLGNEQFF. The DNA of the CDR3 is TGTGCCAGCAGTCAACCCCTGGGGAATGAGCAGTTCTTC.

CDR3 region: CASSLSSSQETQYF. As DNA, the CDR3 is TGCGCCAGCAGCTTATCCAGCTCCCAAGAGACCCAGTACTTC. The chain uses TRBV5-1 and TRBJ2-5; D is undetermined. Germline V CDR1 and CDR2: SGHRS, YFSETQ. CDR3 size: 14 residues. V lost 2 bases and J 1 base, leaving 9 bases between the germline ends. Filled out from reference TRBV5-1 and TRBJ2-5, the complete variable domain reads KAGVTQTPRYLIKTRGQQVTLSCSPISGHRSVSWYQQTPGQGLQFLFEYFSETQRNKGNFPGRFSGRQFSNSRSEMNVSTLELGDSALYLCASSLSSSQETQYFGPGTRLLVL.

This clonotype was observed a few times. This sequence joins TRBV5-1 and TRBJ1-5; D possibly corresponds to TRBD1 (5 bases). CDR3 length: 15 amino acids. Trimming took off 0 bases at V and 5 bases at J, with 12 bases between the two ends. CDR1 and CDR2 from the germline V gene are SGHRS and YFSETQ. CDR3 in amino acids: CASSLDGHGDQPQHF. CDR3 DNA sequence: TGCGCCAGCAGCTTGGATGGACACGGAGATCAGCCCCAGCATTTT. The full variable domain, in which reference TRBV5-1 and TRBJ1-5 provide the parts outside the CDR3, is KAGVTQTPRYLIKTRGQQVTLSCSPISGHRSVSWYQQTPGQGLQFLFEYFSETQRNKGNFPGRFSGRQFSNSRSEMNVSTLELGDSALYLCASSLDGHGDQPQHFGDGTRLSIL.

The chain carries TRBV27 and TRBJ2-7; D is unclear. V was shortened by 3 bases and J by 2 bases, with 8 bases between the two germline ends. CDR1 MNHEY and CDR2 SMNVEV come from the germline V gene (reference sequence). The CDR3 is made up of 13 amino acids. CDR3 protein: CASSFGSPYEQYF. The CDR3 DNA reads TGTGCCAGCAGTTTTGGCAGCCCCTACGAGCAGTACTTC.

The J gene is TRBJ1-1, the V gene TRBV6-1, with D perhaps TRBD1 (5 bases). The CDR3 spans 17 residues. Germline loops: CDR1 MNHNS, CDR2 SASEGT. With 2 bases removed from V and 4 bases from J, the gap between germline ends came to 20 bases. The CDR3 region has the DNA TGTGCCAGCAGTGAACCCGGGGGTGGGAGGGTAAGCACTGAAGCTTTCTTT. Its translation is CASSEPGGGRVSTEAFF.

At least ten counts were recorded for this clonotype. CDR3 in amino acids: CASSLGGTETYEQYF. CDR3 coding DNA: TGCGCCAGCAGCTTGGGAGGTACCGAGACCTACGAGCAGTACTTC. The chain combines TRBV5-1 with TRBJ2-7; D is unclear. The CDR3 sequence is 15 residues long. V was pared by 0 bases and J by 2 bases, with 12 bases between. Germline V CDR1 and CDR2: SGHRS, YFSETQ. The full variable domain, rest sourced from reference TRBV5-1 and TRBJ2-7, is KAGVTQTPRYLIKTRGQQVTLSCSPISGHRSVSWYQQTPGQGLQFLFEYFSETQRNKGNFPGRFSGRQFSNSRSEMNVSTLELGDSALYLCASSLGGTETYEQYFGPGTRLTVT.

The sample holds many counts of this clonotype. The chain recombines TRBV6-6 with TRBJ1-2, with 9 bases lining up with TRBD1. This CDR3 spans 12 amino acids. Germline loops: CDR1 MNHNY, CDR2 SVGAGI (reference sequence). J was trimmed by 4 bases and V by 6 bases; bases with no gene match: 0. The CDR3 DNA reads TGTGCCAGCAGGGGACAGGGCTATGGCTACACCTTC. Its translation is CASRGQGYGYTF.

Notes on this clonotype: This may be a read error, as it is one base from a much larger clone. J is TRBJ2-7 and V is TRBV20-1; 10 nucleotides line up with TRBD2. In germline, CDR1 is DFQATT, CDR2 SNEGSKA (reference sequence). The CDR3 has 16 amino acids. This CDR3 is CSASMLAGANPYERYF. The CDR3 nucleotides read TGCAGTGCTAGCATGCTAGCGGGAGCTAACCCCTACGAGCGGTACTTC.

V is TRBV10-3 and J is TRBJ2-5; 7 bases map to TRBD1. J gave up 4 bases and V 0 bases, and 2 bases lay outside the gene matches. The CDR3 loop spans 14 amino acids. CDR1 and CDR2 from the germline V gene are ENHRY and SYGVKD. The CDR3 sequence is CAISESTGIETQYF. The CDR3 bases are TGTGCCATCAGTGAGTCGACAGGGATAGAGACCCAGTACTTC.

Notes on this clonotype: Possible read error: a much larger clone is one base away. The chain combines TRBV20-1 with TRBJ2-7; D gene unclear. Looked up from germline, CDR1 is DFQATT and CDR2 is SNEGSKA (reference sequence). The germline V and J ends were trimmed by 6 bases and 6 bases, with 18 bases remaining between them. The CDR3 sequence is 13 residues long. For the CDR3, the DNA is TGCAGTGCCCCCGAAGGGATTCTTTGCGAGCAGTACTTC. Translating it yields CSAPEGILCEQYF.

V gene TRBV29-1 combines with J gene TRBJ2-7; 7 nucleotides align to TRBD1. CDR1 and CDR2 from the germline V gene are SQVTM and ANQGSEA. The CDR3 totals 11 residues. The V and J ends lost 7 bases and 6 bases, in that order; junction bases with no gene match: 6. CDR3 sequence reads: CSAKTGREQYF. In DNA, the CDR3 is TGCAGCGCCAAGACAGGGCGCGAGCAGTACTTC.

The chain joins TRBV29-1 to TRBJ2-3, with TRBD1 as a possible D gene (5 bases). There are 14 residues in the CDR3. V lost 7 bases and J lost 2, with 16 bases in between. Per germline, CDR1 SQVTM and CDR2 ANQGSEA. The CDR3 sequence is CSADTPLPTDTQYF. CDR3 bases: TGCAGCGCGGACACCCCACTCCCCACAGATACGCAGTATTTT.

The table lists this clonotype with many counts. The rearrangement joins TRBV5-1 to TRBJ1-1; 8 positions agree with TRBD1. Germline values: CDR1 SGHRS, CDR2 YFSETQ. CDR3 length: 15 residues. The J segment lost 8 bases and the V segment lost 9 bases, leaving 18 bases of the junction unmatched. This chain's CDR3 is CATHRGGEGGMEAFF. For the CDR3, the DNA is TGCGCCACCCACAGGGGGGGCGAAGGGGGAATGGAAGCTTTCTTT.

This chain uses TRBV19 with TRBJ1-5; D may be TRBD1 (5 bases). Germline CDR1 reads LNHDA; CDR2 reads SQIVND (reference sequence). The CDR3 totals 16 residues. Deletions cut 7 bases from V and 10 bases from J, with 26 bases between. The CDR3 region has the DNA TGTGCCAGTACCCCTTATATTCGGACACCTTCCTTCCCCCAGCATTTT. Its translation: CASTPYIRTPSFPQHF.

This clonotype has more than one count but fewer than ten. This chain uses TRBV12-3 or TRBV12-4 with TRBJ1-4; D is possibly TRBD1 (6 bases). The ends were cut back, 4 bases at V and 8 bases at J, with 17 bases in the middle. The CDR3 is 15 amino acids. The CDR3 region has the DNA TGTGCCAGCAGTTCGTCTTCAGGGGAGGCGGAAAAACTGTTTTTT. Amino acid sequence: CASSSSSGEAEKLFF.

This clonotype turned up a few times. CDR3 in amino acids: CASSLGAGGGYTF. In nucleotides, the CDR3 is TGTGCCAGCAGCTTAGGTGCGGGCGGCGGCTACACCTTC. This chain uses TRBV11-2 with TRBJ1-2, with unresolved D. The length of the CDR3 is 13 residues. In germline, CDR1 is SGHAT, CDR2 FQNNGV. V lost 1 base to trimming and J lost 8 bases, with 11 bases between them.

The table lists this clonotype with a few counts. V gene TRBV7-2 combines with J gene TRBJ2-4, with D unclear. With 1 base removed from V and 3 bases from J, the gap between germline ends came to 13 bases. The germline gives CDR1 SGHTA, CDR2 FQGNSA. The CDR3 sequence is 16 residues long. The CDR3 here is CASSLGTRQIKNIQYF. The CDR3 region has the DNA TGTGCCAGCAGCTTAGGAACACGGCAGATCAAAAACATTCAGTACTTC.

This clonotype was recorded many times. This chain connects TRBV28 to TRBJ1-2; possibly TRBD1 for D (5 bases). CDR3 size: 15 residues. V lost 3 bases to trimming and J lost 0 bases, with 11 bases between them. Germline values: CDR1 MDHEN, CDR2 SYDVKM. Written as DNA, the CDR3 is TGTGCCAGCAGTTTCGGAGGGGAAGCTAACTATGGCTACACCTTC. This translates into CASSFGGEANYGYTF.

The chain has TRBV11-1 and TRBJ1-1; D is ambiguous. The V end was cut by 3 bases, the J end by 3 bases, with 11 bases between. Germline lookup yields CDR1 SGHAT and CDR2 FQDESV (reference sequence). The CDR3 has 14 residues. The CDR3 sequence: CASSFGQIYTEAFF. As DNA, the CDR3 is TGTGCCAGCAGCTTTGGTCAGATATACACTGAAGCTTTCTTT.

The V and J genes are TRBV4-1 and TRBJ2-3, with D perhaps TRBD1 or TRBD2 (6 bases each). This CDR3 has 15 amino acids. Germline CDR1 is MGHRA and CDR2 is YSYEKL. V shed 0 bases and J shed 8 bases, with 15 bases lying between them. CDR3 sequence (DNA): TGCGCCAGCAGCCAAGAAGTGGGGGGCCTCTTTACGCAGTATTTT. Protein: CASSQEVGGLFTQYF.

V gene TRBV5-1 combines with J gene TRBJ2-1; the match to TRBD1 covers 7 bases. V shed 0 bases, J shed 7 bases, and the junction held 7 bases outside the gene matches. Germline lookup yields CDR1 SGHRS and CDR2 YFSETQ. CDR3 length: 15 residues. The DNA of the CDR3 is TGCGCCAGCAGCTTGGTGATACAGGGGAAAAATGAGCAGTTCTTC. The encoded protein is CASSLVIQGKNEQFF. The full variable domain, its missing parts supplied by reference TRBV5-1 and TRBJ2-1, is KAGVTQTPRYLIKTRGQQVTLSCSPISGHRSVSWYQQTPGQGLQFLFEYFSETQRNKGNFPGRFSGRQFSNSRSEMNVSTLELGDSALYLCASSLVIQGKNEQFFGPGTRLTVL.